The entry below describes one TCR beta chain. It was patients with CD8+CD57+ cell expansion by flow cytometry who were chosen for sequencing. As a group, the patients uniformly had severe acquired aplastic anemia. Patients had undergone no therapy by the time their blood was sampled. Trimming took 0 bases from V and 0 from J, leaving 10 bases between them. Germline-derived CDR1 and CDR2 are LGHDT and YNNKEL (reference sequence). This CDR3 has 16 amino acids. The data originate from a study of CD8+CD57+ T cells in acquired aplastic anemia. Template material for TCR beta VDJ and CDR3 profiling consisted of genomic DNA. TCRdb re-analysed the reads in MiXCR, keeping a single row per CDR3 protein. Of around 170,000 distinct CDR3 sequences in the sample, 48% were seen once.

This TCR derives from a human donor with aplastic anemia. The sequencing input was sorted CD4+, CD8+, or CD8+CD57+ T cells (not recorded which) from PBMCs. The chain is built from TRBV3-1 and TRBJ2-3; the D is unclear. The CDR3 coding sequence is TGTGCCAGCAGCCAAGAAGACACCCTCAGCACAGATACGCAGTATTTT. This sequence encodes CASSQEDTLSTDTQYF.